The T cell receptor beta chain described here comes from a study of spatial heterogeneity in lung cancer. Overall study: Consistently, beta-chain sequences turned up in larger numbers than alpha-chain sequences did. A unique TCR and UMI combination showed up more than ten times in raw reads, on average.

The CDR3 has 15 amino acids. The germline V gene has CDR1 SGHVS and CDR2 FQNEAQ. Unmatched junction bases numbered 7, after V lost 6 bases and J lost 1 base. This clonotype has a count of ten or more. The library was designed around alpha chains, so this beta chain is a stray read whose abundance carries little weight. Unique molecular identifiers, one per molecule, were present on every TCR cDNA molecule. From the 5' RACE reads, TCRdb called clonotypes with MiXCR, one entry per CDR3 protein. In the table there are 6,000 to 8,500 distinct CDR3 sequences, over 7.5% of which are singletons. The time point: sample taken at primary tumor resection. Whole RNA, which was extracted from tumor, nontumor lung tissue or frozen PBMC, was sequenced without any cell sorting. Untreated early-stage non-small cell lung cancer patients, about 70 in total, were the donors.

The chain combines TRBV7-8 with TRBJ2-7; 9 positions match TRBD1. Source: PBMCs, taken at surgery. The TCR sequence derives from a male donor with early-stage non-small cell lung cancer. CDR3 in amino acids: CASSLGTGSSYEQYF. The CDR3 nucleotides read TGTGCCAGCAGTCTCGGGACAGGGTCTTCCTACGAGCAGTACTTC.